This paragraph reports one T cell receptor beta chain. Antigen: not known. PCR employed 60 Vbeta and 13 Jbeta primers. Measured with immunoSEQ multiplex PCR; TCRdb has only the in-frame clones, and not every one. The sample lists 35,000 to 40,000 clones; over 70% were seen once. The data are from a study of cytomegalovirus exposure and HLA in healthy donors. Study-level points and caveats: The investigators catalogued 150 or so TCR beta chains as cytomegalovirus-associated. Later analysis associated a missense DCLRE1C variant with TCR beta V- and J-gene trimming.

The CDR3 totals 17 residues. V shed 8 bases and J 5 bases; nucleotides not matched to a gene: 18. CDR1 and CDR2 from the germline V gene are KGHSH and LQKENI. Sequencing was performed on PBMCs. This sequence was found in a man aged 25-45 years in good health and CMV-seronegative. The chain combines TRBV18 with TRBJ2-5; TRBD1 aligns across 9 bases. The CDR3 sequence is CASTQIHGQGTWETQYF. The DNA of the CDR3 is TGTGCCAGCACGCAAATACACGGACAGGGGACTTGGGAGACCCAGTACTTC.